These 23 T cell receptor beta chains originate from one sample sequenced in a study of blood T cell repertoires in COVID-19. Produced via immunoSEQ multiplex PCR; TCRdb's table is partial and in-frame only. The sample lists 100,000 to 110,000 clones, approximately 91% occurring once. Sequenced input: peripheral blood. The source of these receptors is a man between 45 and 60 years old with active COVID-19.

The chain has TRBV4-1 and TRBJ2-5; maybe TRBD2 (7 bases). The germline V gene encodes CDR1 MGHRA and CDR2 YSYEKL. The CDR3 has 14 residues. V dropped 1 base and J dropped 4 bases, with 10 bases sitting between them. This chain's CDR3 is CASSQGGGGETQYF. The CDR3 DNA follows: TGCGCCAGCAGCCAAGGGGGGGGCGGAGAGACCCAGTACTTC.

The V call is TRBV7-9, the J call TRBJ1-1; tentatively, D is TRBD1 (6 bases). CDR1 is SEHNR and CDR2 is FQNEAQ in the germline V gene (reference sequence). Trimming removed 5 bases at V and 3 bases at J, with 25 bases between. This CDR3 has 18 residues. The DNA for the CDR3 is TGTGCCAGCAGCGGATCGGCCGGGACACCTAAAGGGGACACTGAAGCTTTCTTT. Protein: CASSGSAGTPKGDTEAFF.

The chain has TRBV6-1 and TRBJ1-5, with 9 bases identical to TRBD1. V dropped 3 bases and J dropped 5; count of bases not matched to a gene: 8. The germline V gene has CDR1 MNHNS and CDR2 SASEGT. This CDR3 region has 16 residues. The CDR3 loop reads CASSEVGQGSHQPQHF. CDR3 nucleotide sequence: TGTGCCAGCAGTGAGGTGGGACAGGGTTCCCATCAGCCCCAGCATTTT.

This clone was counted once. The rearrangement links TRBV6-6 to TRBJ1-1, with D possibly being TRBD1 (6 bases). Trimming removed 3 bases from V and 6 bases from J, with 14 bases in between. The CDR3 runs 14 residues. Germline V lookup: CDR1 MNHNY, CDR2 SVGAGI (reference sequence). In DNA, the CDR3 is TGTGCCAGCAGTTATAAAAAACCAGGGGCTGAAGCTTTCTTT. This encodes CASSYKKPGAEAFF.

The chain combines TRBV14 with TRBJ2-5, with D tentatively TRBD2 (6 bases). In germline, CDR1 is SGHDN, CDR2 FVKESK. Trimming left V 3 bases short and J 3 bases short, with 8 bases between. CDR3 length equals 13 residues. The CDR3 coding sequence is TGTGCCAGCAGCCACTGGACTAAAGAGACCCAGTACTTC. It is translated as CASSHWTKETQYF.

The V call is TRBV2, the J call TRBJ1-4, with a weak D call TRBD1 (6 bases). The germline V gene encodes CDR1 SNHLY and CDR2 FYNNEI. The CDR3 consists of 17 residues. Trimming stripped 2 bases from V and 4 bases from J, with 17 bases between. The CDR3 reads CASSENPQGSGNEKLFF. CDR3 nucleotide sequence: TGTGCCAGCAGTGAAAATCCCCAGGGGTCGGGTAATGAAAAACTGTTTTTT.

Here the CDR3 reads CASSSKPTGNIHNEQFF. Here the CDR3 DNA reads TGTGCCAGCAGCTCAAAACCGACAGGGAATATCCACAATGAGCAGTTCTTC. The chain uses TRBV7-9 and TRBJ2-1; 7 nucleotides match TRBD1. Germline V gives CDR1 SEHNR, CDR2 FQNEAQ (reference sequence). The CDR3 is 17 residues long. V lost 4 bases to trimming and J lost 5 bases; unmatched junction nucleotides: 14. The complete variable domain, with remaining parts taken from reference TRBV7-9 and TRBJ2-1, reads DTGVSQNPRHKITKRGQNVTFRCDPISEHNRLYWYRQTLGQGPEFLTYFQNEAQLEKSRLLSDRFSAERPKGSFSTLEIQRTEQGDSAMYLCASSSKPTGNIHNEQFFGPGTRLTVL.

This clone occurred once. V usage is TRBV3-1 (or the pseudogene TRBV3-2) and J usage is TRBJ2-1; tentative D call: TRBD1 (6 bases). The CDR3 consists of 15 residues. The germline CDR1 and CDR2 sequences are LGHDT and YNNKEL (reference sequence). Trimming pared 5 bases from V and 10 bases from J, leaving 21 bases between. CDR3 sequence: CASSKGLGAYREQFF. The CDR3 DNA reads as TGTGCCAGCAGCAAAGGACTGGGGGCCTATCGGGAGCAGTTCTTC.

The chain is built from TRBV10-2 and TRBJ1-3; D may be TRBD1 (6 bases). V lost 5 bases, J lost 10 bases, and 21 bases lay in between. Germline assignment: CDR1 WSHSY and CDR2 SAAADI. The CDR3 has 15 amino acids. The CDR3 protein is CASSSGTLGPRTIYF. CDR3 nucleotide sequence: TGCGCCAGCAGTTCCGGGACACTGGGACCTCGGACCATATATTTT.

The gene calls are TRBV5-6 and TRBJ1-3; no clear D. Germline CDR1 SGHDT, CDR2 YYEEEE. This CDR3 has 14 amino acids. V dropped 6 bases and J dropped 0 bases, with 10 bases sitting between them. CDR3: CASTVRGSGNTIYF. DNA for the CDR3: TGTGCCAGCACGGTACGGGGCTCTGGAAACACCATATATTTT.

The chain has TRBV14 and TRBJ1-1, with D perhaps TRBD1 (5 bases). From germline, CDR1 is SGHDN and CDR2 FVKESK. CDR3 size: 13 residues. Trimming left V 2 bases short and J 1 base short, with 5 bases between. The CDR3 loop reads CASSQQGNTEAFF. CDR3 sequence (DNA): TGTGCCAGCAGCCAACAGGGGAACACTGAAGCTTTCTTT.

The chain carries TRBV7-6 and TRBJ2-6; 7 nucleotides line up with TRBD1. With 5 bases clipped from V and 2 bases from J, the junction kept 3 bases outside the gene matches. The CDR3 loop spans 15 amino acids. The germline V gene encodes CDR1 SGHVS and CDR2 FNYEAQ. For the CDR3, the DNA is TGTGCCAGCAGCCTCGACAGGGCTGGGGCCAACGTCCTGACTTTC. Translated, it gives CASSLDRAGANVLTF.

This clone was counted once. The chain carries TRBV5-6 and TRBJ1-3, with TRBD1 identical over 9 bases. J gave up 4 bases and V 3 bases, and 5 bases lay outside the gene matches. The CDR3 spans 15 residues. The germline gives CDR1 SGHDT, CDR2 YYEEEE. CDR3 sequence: CASSSNRGPGNTIYF. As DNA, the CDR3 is TGTGCCAGCAGCTCCAACAGGGGGCCAGGAAACACCATATATTTT.

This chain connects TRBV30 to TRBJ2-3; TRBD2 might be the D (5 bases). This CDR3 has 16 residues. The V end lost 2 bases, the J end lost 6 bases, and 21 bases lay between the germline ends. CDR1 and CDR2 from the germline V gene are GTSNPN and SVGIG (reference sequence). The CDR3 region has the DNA TGTGCCTGGAGTCAACTACCCGGAGGAACCCCGGATACGCAGTATTTT. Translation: CAWSQLPGGTPDTQYF.

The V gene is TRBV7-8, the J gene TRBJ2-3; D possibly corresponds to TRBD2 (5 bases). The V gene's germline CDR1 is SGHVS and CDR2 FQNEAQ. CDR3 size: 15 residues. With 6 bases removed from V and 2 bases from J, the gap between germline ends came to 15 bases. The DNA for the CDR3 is TGTGCCAGCAGAGCACGGAGAGGGTCCACAGATACGCAGTATTTT. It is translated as CASRARRGSTDTQYF. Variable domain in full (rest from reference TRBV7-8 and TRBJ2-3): GAGVSQSPRYKVAKRGQDVALRCDPISGHVSLFWYQQALGQGPEFLTYFQNEAQLDKSGLPSDRFFAERPEGSVSTLKIQRTQQEDSAVYLCASRARRGSTDTQYFGPGTRLTVL.

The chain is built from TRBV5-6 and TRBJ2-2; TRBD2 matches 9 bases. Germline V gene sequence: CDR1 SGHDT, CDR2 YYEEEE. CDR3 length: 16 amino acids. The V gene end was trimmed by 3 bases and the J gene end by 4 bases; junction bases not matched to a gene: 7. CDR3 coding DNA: TGTGCCAGCAGCTGGGGGACTAGCCTTTTCACCGGGGAGCTGTTTTTT. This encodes CASSWGTSLFTGELFF. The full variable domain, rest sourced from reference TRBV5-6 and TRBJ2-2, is DAGVTQSPTHLIKTRGQQVTLRCSPKSGHDTVSWYQQALGQGPQFIFQYYEEEERQRGNFPDRFSGHQFPNYSSELNVNALLLGDSALYLCASSWGTSLFTGELFFGEGSRLTVL.

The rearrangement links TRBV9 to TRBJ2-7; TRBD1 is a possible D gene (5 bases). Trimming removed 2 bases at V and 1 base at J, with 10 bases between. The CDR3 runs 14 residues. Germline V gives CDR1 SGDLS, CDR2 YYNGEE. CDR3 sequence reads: CASSVTGSSYEQYF. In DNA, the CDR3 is TGTGCCAGCAGCGTCACAGGATCTTCCTACGAGCAGTACTTC.

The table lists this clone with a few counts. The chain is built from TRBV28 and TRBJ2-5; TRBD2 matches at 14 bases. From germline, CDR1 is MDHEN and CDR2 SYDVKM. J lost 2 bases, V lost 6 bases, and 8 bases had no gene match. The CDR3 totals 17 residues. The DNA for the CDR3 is TGTGCCAGCAGCCCGACGGGACTAGCGGGGGATCAAGAGACCCAGTACTTC. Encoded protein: CASSPTGLAGDQETQYF.

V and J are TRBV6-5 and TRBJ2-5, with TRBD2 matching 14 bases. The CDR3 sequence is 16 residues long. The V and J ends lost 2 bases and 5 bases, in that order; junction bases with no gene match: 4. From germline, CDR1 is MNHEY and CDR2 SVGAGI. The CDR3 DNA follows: TGTGCCAGCAGTTACCCCAGGACTAGCGGGGGGGAGACCCAGTACTTC. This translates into CASSYPRTSGGETQYF.

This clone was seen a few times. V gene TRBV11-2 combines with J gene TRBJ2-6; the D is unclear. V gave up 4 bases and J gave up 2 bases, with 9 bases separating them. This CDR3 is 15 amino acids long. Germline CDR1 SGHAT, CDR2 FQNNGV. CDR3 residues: CASSSASTGANVLTF. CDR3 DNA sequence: TGTGCCAGCAGCTCCGCCAGTACTGGGGCCAACGTCCTGACTTTC.

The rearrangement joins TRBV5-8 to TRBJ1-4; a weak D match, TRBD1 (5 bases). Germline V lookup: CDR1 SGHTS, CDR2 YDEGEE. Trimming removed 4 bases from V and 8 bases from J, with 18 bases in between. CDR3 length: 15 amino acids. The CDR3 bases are TGTGCCAGCAGCATTGGGAGGCAGGGCCGGGAAAAACTGTTTTTT. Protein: CASSIGRQGREKLFF.

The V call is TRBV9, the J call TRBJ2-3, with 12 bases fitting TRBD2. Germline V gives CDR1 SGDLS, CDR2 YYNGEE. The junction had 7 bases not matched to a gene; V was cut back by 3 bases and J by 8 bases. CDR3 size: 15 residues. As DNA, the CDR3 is TGTGCCAGCAGCGCTAGCGGGAGGGCCCCCGGTACGCAGTATTTT. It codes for CASSASGRAPGTQYF.

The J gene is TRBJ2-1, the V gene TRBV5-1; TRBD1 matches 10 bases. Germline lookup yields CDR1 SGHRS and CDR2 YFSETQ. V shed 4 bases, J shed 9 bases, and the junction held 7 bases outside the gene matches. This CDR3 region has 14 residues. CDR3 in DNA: TGCGCCAGCAGCCCGGGACAGGGGATTTTTGAGCAGTTCTTC. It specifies CASSPGQGIFEQFF.